The 29 T cell receptor beta chains given below trace back to one sample, sequenced in a study of T cell changes during pregnancy in multiple sclerosis. Measured with immunoSEQ multiplex PCR; TCRdb has only the in-frame clones, and not every one. Of some 30,000 clones in the sample, 91% were seen once. The input for sequencing was CD8+ T cells from peripheral blood mononuclear cells, taken in the second trimester of pregnancy. These receptors were collected from a female donor in good health, enrolled as a control in a pregnancy study.

The chain recombines TRBV4-3 with TRBJ1-2; no definite D call. Deletions cut 4 bases from V and 8 bases from J, with 29 bases between. CDR3 length: 18 amino acids. Germline CDR1 is LGHNA and CDR2 is YSLEER. The CDR3 spells CASSPKGIARVNSQGYTF. In nucleotides, the CDR3 is TGCGCCAGCAGCCCCAAAGGTATCGCGAGGGTAAACTCGCAGGGCTACACCTTC.

V is TRBV5-1 and J is TRBJ1-3; D ambiguous. Trimming shortened V by 0 bases and J by 0 bases, and 7 bases separated the two germline ends. Germline CDR1 and CDR2: SGHRS and YFSETQ. The CDR3 is 15 amino acids. CDR3 nucleotide sequence: TGCGCCAGCAGCTTGGAGCACGACTCTGGAAACACCATATATTTT. It encodes CASSLEHDSGNTIYF.

V usage is TRBV4-2 and J usage is TRBJ1-3, with D unclear. Per germline, CDR1 LGHNA and CDR2 YNFKEQ. Trimming pared 0 bases from V and 0 bases from J, leaving 15 bases between. The CDR3 consists of 18 residues. CDR3 sequence: CASSQDRLAGLSGNTIYF. The CDR3 bases are TGTGCCAGCAGCCAAGATCGGCTGGCAGGCCTCTCTGGAAACACCATATATTTT.

The chain links TRBV4-1 to TRBJ1-5; D may be TRBD1 (5 bases). The germline CDR1 and CDR2 sequences are MGHRA and YSYEKL. V lost 1 base, J lost 2 bases, and 9 bases lay in between. The CDR3 length is 15 residues. The CDR3 nucleotides read TGCGCCAGCAGCCAAGGGCAGACAGGCAATCAGCCCCAGCATTTT. Its translation is CASSQGQTGNQPQHF.

The V gene is TRBV6-4, the J gene TRBJ2-1, with 10 bases aligning to TRBD2. V shed 3 bases and J 8 bases; nucleotides not matched to a gene: 7. Germline assignment: CDR1 MRHNA and CDR2 SNTAGT. The CDR3 contains 15 residues. The CDR3 here is CASSEIAGGGDEQFF. The CDR3 bases are TGTGCCAGCAGTGAAATAGCGGGGGGAGGGGATGAGCAGTTCTTC.

V is TRBV28 and J is TRBJ1-1, with 7 bases identical to TRBD1. Per the germline V gene, CDR1 is MDHEN and CDR2 is SYDVKM. The CDR3 has 15 amino acids. The V and J ends lost 3 bases and 0 bases, in that order; junction bases with no gene match: 4. The DNA for the CDR3 is TGTGCCAGCAGTTTGTCGGGACAGTTGAACACTGAAGCTTTCTTT. It yields the protein CASSLSGQLNTEAFF.

This chain links TRBV27 with TRBJ1-2, with D perhaps matching TRBD1 (5 bases). V dropped 4 bases and J dropped 2 bases, with 17 bases sitting between them. This CDR3 has 16 amino acids. Germline CDR1 is MNHEY and CDR2 is SMNVEV (reference sequence). CDR3 coding DNA: TGTGCCAGCAGTTCCGCCGGGAGGGGAAAAAACTATGGCTACACCTTC. Residues: CASSSAGRGKNYGYTF.

This clone has only one observation. V usage is TRBV4-1 and J usage is TRBJ2-1; 8 bases fit TRBD2. The trim removed 0 bases at V and 4 bases at J, leaving 5 bases unmatched. Germline lookup yields CDR1 MGHRA and CDR2 YSYEKL. The CDR3 is 16 residues long. The CDR3 DNA sequence: TGCGCCAGCAGCCAAGATGAGACTAGCGAGTACAATGAGCAGTTCTTC. It codes for CASSQDETSEYNEQFF.

The chain uses TRBV9 and TRBJ1-2, with TRBD1 identical over 7 bases. This CDR3 spans 13 amino acids. Losses at the gene ends were 0 bases for V and 6 bases for J; bases not matched to a gene: 2. Per germline, CDR1 SGDLS and CDR2 YYNGEE. DNA of the CDR3: TGTGCCAGCAGCGTAGTGACAGGGAATGGCTACACCTTC. It yields the protein CASSVVTGNGYTF. The full variable domain, completed using reference TRBV9 and TRBJ1-2, is DSGVTQTPKHLITATGQRVTLRCSPRSGDLSVYWYQQSLDQGLQFLIQYYNGEERAKGNILERFSAQQFPDLHSELNLSSLELGDSALYFCASSVVTGNGYTFGSGTRLTVV.

The chain has TRBV19 and TRBJ2-1, with TRBD1 identical over 8 bases. Germline V CDR1 and CDR2: LNHDA, SQIVND (reference sequence). Trimming at V came to 5 bases and at J to 8 bases, leaving 8 bases not matched to a gene. The CDR3 has 14 amino acids. The CDR3 sequence is CASSPGQGSYEQFF. CDR3 sequence (DNA): TGTGCCAGTAGTCCCGGACAGGGTTCCTATGAGCAGTTCTTC.

A note on this clone: Germline is not matched at one junction end, which may reflect a read error. The chain is built from TRBV7-9 and TRBJ1-1, with 7 bases identical to TRBD1. Per the germline V gene, CDR1 is SEHNR and CDR2 is FQNEAQ (reference sequence). The CDR3 sequence is 12 residues long. CDR3 coding DNA: TGTGCCAGCAGCAGTGGACAGGAGAAATCTCACTTT. Protein: CASSSGQEKSHF.

The chain combines TRBV2 with TRBJ2-7; 9 bases align to TRBD2. The CDR3 is made up of 13 amino acids. In germline, CDR1 is SNHLY, CDR2 FYNNEI. The junction had 4 bases not matched to a gene; V was cut back by 7 bases and J by 3 bases. CDR3 protein: CASKTRGGYEQYF. In DNA form, the CDR3 reads TGTGCCAGCAAGACGCGGGGGGGCTACGAGCAGTACTTC.

The chain carries TRBV13 and TRBJ1-2; 8 bases are shared with TRBD1. This CDR3 region has 14 residues. The germline CDR1 and CDR2 sequences are PRHDT and FYEKMQ (reference sequence). The junction had 6 bases not matched to a gene; V was cut back by 5 bases and J by 4 bases. CDR3 coding DNA: TGTGCCAGCAGCGGGGGGGACAGGCGCTATGGCTACACCTTC. Translated, it gives CASSGGDRRYGYTF.

The V gene is TRBV4-3, the J gene TRBJ2-2, with 10 bases fitting TRBD2. With 3 bases clipped from V and 1 base from J, the junction kept 11 bases outside the gene matches. The CDR3 has 19 residues. Germline values: CDR1 LGHNA, CDR2 YSLEER. CDR3 protein: CASSHFTFPSGGNTGELFF. DNA of the CDR3: TGCGCCAGCAGCCATTTTACCTTCCCTAGCGGGGGGAACACCGGGGAGCTGTTTTTT.

J is TRBJ1-2 and V is TRBV9; perhaps TRBD1 as D (5 bases). V shed 3 bases and J shed 5 bases, with 14 bases lying between them. This CDR3 comprises 14 residues. Germline V gene sequence: CDR1 SGDLS, CDR2 YYNGEE. In DNA, the CDR3 is TGTGCCAGCAGCGATCCCCCAGGGAGGTATGGCTACACCTTC. This translates into CASSDPPGRYGYTF.

V and J are TRBV9 and TRBJ1-1; a weak D match, TRBD1 (6 bases). CDR1 is SGDLS and CDR2 is YYNGEE in the germline V gene. This CDR3 comprises 15 residues. Trimming took off 4 bases at V and 1 base at J, with 14 bases between the two ends. The CDR3 region is CASSFSQGQNTEAFF. In nucleotides, the CDR3 is TGTGCCAGCAGCTTCAGTCAGGGGCAGAACACTGAAGCTTTCTTT.

In this sample, this clone turned up once. This sequence joins TRBV19 and TRBJ2-5, with 7 bases fitting TRBD1. After removal of 5 bases from V and 1 base from J, the junction contained 13 bases not matched to a gene. CDR1 and CDR2 (germline): LNHDA, SQIVND (reference sequence). This CDR3 region has 17 residues. DNA of the CDR3: TGTGCCAGTAGTGATCCGACCGGGACAGCAATCCAAGAGACCCAGTACTTC. This codes for CASSDPTGTAIQETQYF.

This chain joins TRBV7-2 and TRBJ2-3; 11 bases fit TRBD2. From germline, CDR1 is SGHTA and CDR2 FQGNSA. The CDR3 runs to 17 residues. The junction had 13 bases not matched to a gene; V was cut back by 5 bases and J by 6 bases. DNA for the CDR3: TGTGCCAGCAGCCGCAGCGTGACTAGCGGGGACGGGGATACGCAGTATTTT. This encodes CASSRSVTSGDGDTQYF.

This chain uses TRBV6-8 with TRBJ1-6; D is perhaps TRBD1 (5 bases). The germline V and J ends were trimmed by 5 bases and 0 bases, with 20 bases remaining between them. Germline V gene lookup returns CDR1 MNHGY and CDR2 SAAAGT. The CDR3 spans 19 residues. The DNA of the CDR3 is TGTGCCAGCAGTACTCCTCCCCGACAGAGGAGCTCCTATAATTCACCCCTCCACTTT. This sequence encodes CASSTPPRQRSSYNSPLHF.

This chain uses TRBV4-3 with TRBJ1-5; TRBD1 might be the D (6 bases). The CDR3 is 16 residues long. The V and J ends lost 3 bases and 4 bases respectively, with 16 bases between them. The germline V gene has CDR1 LGHNA and CDR2 YSLEER. The CDR3: CASSHIYRDNNQPQHF. DNA for the CDR3: TGCGCCAGCAGCCACATCTACCGGGACAATAATCAGCCCCAGCATTTT.

The V gene is TRBV7-2, the J gene TRBJ1-5, with D tentatively TRBD1 (5 bases). The V and J ends lost 3 bases and 7 bases respectively, with 13 bases between them. This CDR3 region has 14 residues. CDR1 and CDR2 (germline): SGHTA, FQGNSA. CDR3 in amino acids: CASSFYRNSQPQHF. The CDR3 coding sequence is TGTGCCAGCAGCTTCTACAGGAACTCGCAGCCCCAGCATTTT.

This sequence joins TRBV6-6 and TRBJ2-3; D not certain. This CDR3 spans 14 amino acids. Germline V gene data show CDR1 as MNHNY and CDR2 as SVGAGI (reference sequence). V was trimmed by 0 bases and J by 2 bases, leaving 6 bases between them. CDR3 nucleotide sequence: TGTGCCAGCAGTTACTCGAGTGACACAGATACGCAGTATTTT. It specifies CASSYSSDTDTQYF.

The chain uses TRBV6-6 and TRBJ2-5; maybe TRBD2 (7 bases). The CDR3 totals 13 residues. Trimming shortened V by 7 bases and J by 7 bases, and 16 bases separated the two germline ends. Germline V gene lookup returns CDR1 MNHNY and CDR2 SVGAGI (reference sequence). The CDR3 DNA is TGTGCCAGCAATAACGGGGGCGGGAGGACCCAGTACTTC. Protein sequence: CASNNGGGRTQYF.

The V and J genes are TRBV11-2 and TRBJ2-1; D possibly corresponds to TRBD2 (6 bases). V was pared by 1 base and J by 8 bases, with 18 bases between. Germline CDR1 SGHAT, CDR2 FQNNGV. The CDR3 runs to 16 residues. CDR3 in amino acids: CASSLVEGWDADEQFF. In DNA form, the CDR3 reads TGTGCCAGCAGCTTAGTGGAGGGGTGGGATGCCGATGAGCAGTTCTTC.

V and J are TRBV25-1 and TRBJ1-1, with D possibly TRBD1 on 5 matching bases. Germline assignment: CDR1 MGHDK and CDR2 SYGVNS. Between the trimmed V and J ends, which lost 1 base and 4 bases, there was a span of 7 bases. This CDR3 is built from 13 residues. Here the CDR3 DNA reads TGTGCCAGCAGTGAATCCGGGGGCACTGAAGCTTTCTTT. It yields the protein CASSESGGTEAFF.

V is TRBV19 and J is TRBJ2-1, with 7 bases aligning to TRBD2. The germline V gene has CDR1 LNHDA and CDR2 SQIVND (reference sequence). Trimming removed 8 bases from V and 2 bases from J; junction bases left unmatched: 9. CDR3 length: 15 amino acids. The CDR3 bases are TGTGCCAGTTCTTTCTTAGCGGGTACCTACAATGAGCAGTTCTTC. Translated, it gives CASSFLAGTYNEQFF.

The V gene is TRBV7-6, the J gene TRBJ1-2; D may be TRBD1 (6 bases). Trimming shortened V by 3 bases and J by 4 bases, and 24 bases separated the two germline ends. CDR3 length equals 18 residues. The V gene's germline CDR1 is SGHVS and CDR2 FNYEAQ. The CDR3 nucleotides are TGTGCCAGCAGCTTTACCCCCGGACAGCGAGCCTTGCCCTATGGCTACACCTTC. Translated: CASSFTPGQRALPYGYTF.

The chain employs TRBV16 and TRBJ1-4, with TRBD1 matching 8 bases. Germline-derived CDR1 and CDR2 are KGHSY and FQNENV. The CDR3 loop spans 15 amino acids. The V segment lost 1 base and the J segment 7 bases; nucleotides outside the gene matches: 5. CDR3 sequence: CASSQWRTGSEKLFF. The CDR3 nucleotides are TGTGCCAGCAGCCAATGGCGGACAGGGTCTGAAAAACTGTTTTTT.

The rearrangement links TRBV7-6 to TRBJ2-7; no clear D gene. Trimming took 4 bases from V and 0 from J, leaving 10 bases between them. In germline, CDR1 is SGHVS, CDR2 FNYEAQ. This CDR3 is built from 14 residues. Here the CDR3 DNA reads TGTGCCAGCAGCTCCGCGTCGAGCTCCTACGAGCAGTACTTC. Its translation: CASSSASSSYEQYF.